This T cell receptor (beta chain) was observed in a study of OX40 agonist ivuxolimab in advanced cancers. CDR3 length: 14 amino acids. CDR1 LNHDA and CDR2 SQIVND come from the germline V gene (reference sequence). The ends were cut back, 2 bases at V and 8 bases at J, with 12 bases in the middle. The method was immunoSEQ multiplex PCR; TCRdb's version includes in-frame clones alone and lacks a portion of them. The repertoire holds 10,000 to 15,000 clones, with approximately 72% as singletons. This clone is a singleton in its sample. The chain uses TRBV19 and TRBJ2-2; no firm D call. The sample consisted of CD4+ or CD8+ T cells sorted from blood, taken in a trial of the OX40 agonist ivuxolimab. The origin of this receptor is an adult with an advanced solid tumor such as melanoma, head and neck, liver or kidney cancer. DNA for the CDR3: TGTGCCAGTAGTATAAACTCACTTCCTGGGGAGCTGTTTTTT. Its protein is CASSINSLPGELFF.